Listed below are T cell receptor beta chains from one sample, sequenced in a study of blood T cell repertoires in COVID-19. Profiling relied on immunoSEQ multiplex PCR, and the TCRdb table lists in-frame clones only, not all of them. The profile covers some 190,000 clones, with around four fifths appearing a single time and roughly a fifth taken by the ten largest. Sample: peripheral blood. Every receptor here comes from a human donor in a cohort sampled during active COVID-19. The CDR3 runs from the conserved cysteine through the conserved F or W. The order of the fields is clone size, J gene, D gene, V gene, CDR3 protein, CDR3 DNA. The D gene is left open where the match is weak. Part of the rows lack a size; the others show once, few, many or a class for expanded clones.

.	TRBJ1-1	.	TRBV6-6	CASSPHQGMTEAFF	TGTGCCAGCAGCCCCCACCAGGGGATGACTGAAGCTTTCTTT
.	TRBJ2-3	TRBD2	TRBV25-1	CASTDSTVGRGRDTQYF	TGTGCCAGCACTGACTCGACAGTCGGGAGGGGTAGGGATACGCAGTATTTT
.	TRBJ1-2	TRBD1	TRBV18	CASSRDRVSHGYTF	TGTGCCAGCTCACGCGACAGGGTTTCGCATGGCTACACCTTC
.	TRBJ2-7	TRBD1	TRBV28	CASRSGTAPYEQYF	TGTGCCAGCAGATCCGGGACAGCCCCCTACGAGCAGTACTTC
.	TRBJ1-1	.	TRBV5-6	CASSLLSGVGPEAFF	TGTGCCAGCAGCTTGCTATCGGGGGTTGGGCCTGAAGCTTTCTTT
.	TRBJ2-5	.	TRBV5-1	CASSFSPQETQYF	TGCGCCAGCAGCTTTAGCCCCCAAGAGACCCAGTACTTC
.	TRBJ2-6	TRBD2	TRBV19	CASSITGGYGANVLTF	TGTGCCAGTAGTATAACGGGGGGGTACGGGGCCAACGTCCTGACTTTC
few	TRBJ2-7	.	TRBV24-1	CATSGGGEYEQYF	TGTGCCACCAGTGGTGGGGGCGAGTACGAGCAGTACTTC
.	TRBJ1-2	.	TRBV5-8	CASSSQTGIWAIYGYTF	TGTGCCAGCAGCTCACAAACCGGGATCTGGGCTATCTATGGCTACACCTTC
once	TRBJ1-5	.	TRBV5-5	CASSWDNINQPQHF	TGTGCCAGCAGCTGGGACAACATCAATCAGCCCCAGCATTTT
.	TRBJ2-5	TRBD2	TRBV15	CATSSLAGGGGSQYF	TGTGCCACCAGCAGCCTAGCGGGAGGGGGGGGGTCCCAGTACTTC
.	TRBJ2-3	TRBD2	TRBV2	CASSLAGPSTDTQYF	TGTGCCAGCAGCCTAGCGGGACCTAGCACAGATACGCAGTATTTT
.	TRBJ2-7	.	TRBV3-1/TRBV3-2	CASSQGSSGGQYEQYF	TGTGCCAGCAGCCAAGGGTCTAGCGGAGGACAGTACGAGCAGTACTTC
.	TRBJ1-2	.	TRBV19	CASSVVRGLGHGYTF	TGTGCCAGTAGTGTTGTCAGGGGCTTGGGGCATGGCTACACCTTC
.	TRBJ2-5	.	TRBV19	CASSILAEETQYF	TGTGCCAGTAGTATTCTAGCAGAAGAGACCCAGTACTTC
.	TRBJ2-1	TRBD1	TRBV24-1	CATSDPRTGNNEQFF	TGTGCCACCAGTGATCCCCGGACAGGGAACAATGAGCAGTTCTTC
.	TRBJ1-1	.	TRBV5-1	CASSFLRNTEAFF	TGCGCCAGCAGCTTTCTTCGGAACACTGAAGCTTTCTTT
.	TRBJ1-1	.	TRBV30	CAWNEPQFLSPEAFF	TGTGCCTGGAACGAACCGCAGTTCTTATCTCCTGAAGCTTTCTTT
.	TRBJ1-2	TRBD1	TRBV5-6	CASTEKGALSYGYTF	TGTGCCAGCACCGAGAAGGGGGCATTGAGCTATGGCTACACCTTC
once	TRBJ1-5	.	TRBV18	CASSPTRGSGNQPQHF	TGTGCCAGCTCACCTACCAGGGGTAGTGGCAATCAGCCCCAGCATTTT
.	TRBJ1-1	.	TRBV19	CASIQTANTEAFF	TGTGCCAGTATCCAGACAGCGAACACTGAAGCTTTCTTT
.	TRBJ2-7	.	TRBV3-1/TRBV3-2	CASSQMQGSYEQYF	TGTGCCAGCAGCCAGATGCAGGGCTCCTACGAGCAGTACTTC
.	TRBJ2-3	.	TRBV14	CASSQSVRGRDTQYF	TGTGCCAGCAGCCAGTCGGTCAGGGGTAGGGATACGCAGTATTTT
.	TRBJ2-1	TRBD2	TRBV29-1	CSVRDYKSSYNEQFF	TGCAGCGTGCGGGACTATAAGAGCTCCTACAATGAGCAGTTCTTC
.	TRBJ2-5	TRBD1	TRBV6-5	CASSQPTGVGETQYF	TGTGCCAGCAGTCAACCGACAGGGGTGGGGGAGACCCAGTACTTC
few	TRBJ1-1	TRBD1	TRBV7-9	CASSLYRDSEAFF	TGTGCCAGCAGCTTATATCGGGACAGTGAAGCTTTCTTT
.	TRBJ1-1	.	TRBV27	CASSPLGGVPNTEAFF	TGTGCCAGCAGTCCCCTCGGAGGGGTTCCGAACACTGAAGCTTTCTTT
.	TRBJ1-1	.	TRBV30	CAWSQGFTGTF	TGTGCCTGGAGTCAGGGGTTTACAGGGACCTTT
.	TRBJ2-7	.	TRBV28	CASRSLHLSYEQYF	TGTGCCAGCAGATCTCTCCACTTATCCTACGAGCAGTACTTC
.	TRBJ2-7	.	TRBV2	CASSADQGAAYEQYF	TGTGCCAGCAGTGCCGATCAGGGCGCCGCCTACGAGCAGTACTTC
.	TRBJ2-7	TRBD2	TRBV7-8	CASSSEREGLYEQYF	TGTGCCAGCAGCTCAGAGCGGGAGGGACTCTACGAGCAGTACTTC
.	TRBJ2-1	TRBD1	TRBV4-1	CASGTAYNEQFF	TGCGCCAGTGGGACAGCTTACAATGAGCAGTTCTTC
.	TRBJ1-1	TRBD1	TRBV6-1	CASSEQGAWMNTEAFF	TGTGCCAGCAGTGAACAGGGGGCTTGGATGAACACTGAAGCTTTCTTT
.	TRBJ1-4	.	TRBV29-1	CSVESGQGSEKLFF	TGCAGCGTTGAATCTGGTCAGGGGTCAGAAAAACTGTTTTTT
.	TRBJ2-7	.	TRBV15	CATSHSYLSYEQYF	TGTGCCACCTCACACAGTTATCTTTCCTACGAGCAGTACTTC
.	TRBJ2-7	.	TRBV5-4	CASSQQTGRNPYEQYF	TGTGCCAGCAGCCAACAAACCGGGAGAAATCCCTACGAGCAGTACTTC
.	TRBJ2-2	TRBD2	TRBV24-1	CATSDPSGDATGELFF	TGTGCCACCAGTGATCCCAGCGGGGACGCGACCGGGGAGCTGTTTTTT
.	TRBJ1-1	TRBD1	TRBV25-1	CASRQTGGFVEAFF	TGTGCCAGCAGGCAGACAGGGGGCTTCGTTGAAGCTTTCTTT
.	TRBJ2-2	TRBD2	TRBV5-1	CASSFSGRLRNGELFF	TGCGCCAGCAGCTTTAGCGGGAGATTGAGGAACGGGGAGCTGTTTTTT
.	TRBJ1-1	.	TRBV7-8	CASSLFLSTGGLNTEAFF	.
.	TRBJ2-3	.	TRBV7-9	CASSLGPGTDTQYF	TGTGCCAGCAGCTTAGGTCCGGGCACAGATACGCAGTATTTT
.	TRBJ1-1	.	TRBV19	CASSILSGDTEAFF	TGTGCCAGTAGTATTTTGTCAGGGGATACTGAAGCTTTCTTT
few	TRBJ1-1	.	TRBV2	CASSGDSTGTTEAFF	TGTGCCAGCAGTGGAGATTCAACAGGGACCACTGAAGCTTTCTTT
.	TRBJ2-1	.	TRBV7-7	CASSFGTSHRYEQFF	TGTGCTAGCAGCTTCGGGACTTCCCACCGCTATGAGCAGTTCTTC
.	TRBJ1-1	TRBD1	TRBV10-2	CASSPGTGGPEAFF	TGCGCCAGCAGCCCCGGGACAGGGGGTCCTGAAGCTTTCTTT
.	TRBJ2-1	.	TRBV7-2	CASSLGAGNEQFF	TGTGCCAGCAGCTTAGGAGCCGGCAATGAGCAGTTCTTC
.	TRBJ2-1	TRBD1	TRBV29-1	CSDVQGAHEQFF	TGCAGCGACGTACAGGGGGCTCATGAGCAGTTCTTC
.	TRBJ1-6	.	TRBV5-8	CASRLTGNSPLHF	TGTGCCAGCAGGTTAACAGGGAATTCACCCCTCCACTTT
.	TRBJ1-1	.	TRBV19	CASSIVQGAEAFF	TGTGCCAGTAGTATAGTTCAGGGTGCTGAAGCTTTCTTT
.	TRBJ2-3	.	TRBV5-8	CASSLGLGGGRVDTQYF	TGTGCCAGCAGCTTGGGGCTTGGAGGGGGCCGGGTAGATACGCAGTATTTT
.	TRBJ1-4	.	TRBV6-5	CASSYTVSTGKLFF	TGTGCCAGCAGCTACACGGTCTCCACTGGAAAACTGTTTTTT
.	TRBJ1-1	.	TRBV29-1	CSVRTGNTEAFF	TGCAGCGTGAGGACGGGAAACACTGAAGCTTTCTTT
.	TRBJ2-5	.	TRBV7-8	CASALDRKLETQYF	TGTGCCAGCGCCCTCGACAGGAAATTGGAGACCCAGTACTTC
.	TRBJ1-2	.	TRBV7-9	CASSTQPHGGSYGYTF	TGTGCCAGCAGTACTCAACCCCATGGCGGTAGCTATGGCTACACCTTC